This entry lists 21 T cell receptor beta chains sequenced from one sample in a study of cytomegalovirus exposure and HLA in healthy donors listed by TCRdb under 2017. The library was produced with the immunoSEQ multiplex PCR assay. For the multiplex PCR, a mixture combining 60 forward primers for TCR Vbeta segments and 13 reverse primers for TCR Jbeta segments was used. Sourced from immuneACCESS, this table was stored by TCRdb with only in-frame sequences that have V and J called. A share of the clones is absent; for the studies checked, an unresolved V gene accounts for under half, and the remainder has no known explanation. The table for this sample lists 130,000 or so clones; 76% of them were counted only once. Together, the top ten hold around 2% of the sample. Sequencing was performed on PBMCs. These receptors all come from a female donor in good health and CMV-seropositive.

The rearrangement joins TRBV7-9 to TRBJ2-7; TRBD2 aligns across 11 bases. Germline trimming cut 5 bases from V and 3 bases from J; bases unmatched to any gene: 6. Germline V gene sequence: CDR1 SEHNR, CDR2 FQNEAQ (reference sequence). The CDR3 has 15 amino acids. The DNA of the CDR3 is TGTGCCAGCAGCGGGGGGACTAGCGGAAGCTACGAGCAGTACTTC. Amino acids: CASSGGTSGSYEQYF.

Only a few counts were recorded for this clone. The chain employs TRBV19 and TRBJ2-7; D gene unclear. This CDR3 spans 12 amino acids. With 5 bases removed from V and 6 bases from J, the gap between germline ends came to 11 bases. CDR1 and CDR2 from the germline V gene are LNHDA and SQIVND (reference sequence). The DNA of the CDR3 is TGTGCCAGTAGTGTAGGGTTCGGCGAGCAGTACTTC. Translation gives CASSVGFGEQYF.

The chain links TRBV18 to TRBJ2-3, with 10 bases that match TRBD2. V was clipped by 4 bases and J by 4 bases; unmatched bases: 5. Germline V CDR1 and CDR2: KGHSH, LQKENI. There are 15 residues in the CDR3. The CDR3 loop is CASSLTSGAADTQYF. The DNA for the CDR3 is TGTGCCAGCTCACTCACTAGCGGGGCAGCAGATACGCAGTATTTT.

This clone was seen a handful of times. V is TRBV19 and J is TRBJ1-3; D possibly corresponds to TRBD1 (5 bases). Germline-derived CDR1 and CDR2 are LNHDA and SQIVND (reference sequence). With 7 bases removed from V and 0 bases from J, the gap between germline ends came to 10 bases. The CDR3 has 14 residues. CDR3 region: CASKGVDSGNTIYF. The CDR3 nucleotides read TGTGCCAGTAAAGGGGTAGACTCTGGAAACACCATATATTTT.

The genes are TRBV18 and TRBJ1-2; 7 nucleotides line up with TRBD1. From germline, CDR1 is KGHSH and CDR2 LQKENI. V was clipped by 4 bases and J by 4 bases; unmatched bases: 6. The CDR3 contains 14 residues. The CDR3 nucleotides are TGTGCCAGCTCACGAGACAGGGAAGTCTATGGCTACACCTTC. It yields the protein CASSRDREVYGYTF.

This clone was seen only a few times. CDR3 residues: CASSSKQGPPGANVLTF. CDR3 DNA sequence: TGTGCCAGCAGCTCCAAACAGGGGCCGCCTGGGGCCAACGTCCTGACTTTC. The chain recombines TRBV7-6 with TRBJ2-6, with TRBD1 matching 7 bases. The CDR3 loop spans 17 amino acids. V lost 4 bases, J lost 2 bases, and 8 bases stayed unmatched. Per the germline V gene, CDR1 is SGHVS and CDR2 is FNYEAQ.

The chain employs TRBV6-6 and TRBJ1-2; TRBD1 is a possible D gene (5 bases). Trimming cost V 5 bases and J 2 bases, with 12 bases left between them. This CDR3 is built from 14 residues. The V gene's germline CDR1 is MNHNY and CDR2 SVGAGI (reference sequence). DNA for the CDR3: TGTGCCAGCAGTACAGGTCCGTCCAACTATGGCTACACCTTC. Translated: CASSTGPSNYGYTF.

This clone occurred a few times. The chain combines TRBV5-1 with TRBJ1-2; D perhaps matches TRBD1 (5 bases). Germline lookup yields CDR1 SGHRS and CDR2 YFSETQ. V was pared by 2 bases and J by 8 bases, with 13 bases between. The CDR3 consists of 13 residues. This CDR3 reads CASSLNSQGGYTF. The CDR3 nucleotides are TGCGCCAGCAGCTTAAATTCGCAGGGCGGCTACACCTTC.

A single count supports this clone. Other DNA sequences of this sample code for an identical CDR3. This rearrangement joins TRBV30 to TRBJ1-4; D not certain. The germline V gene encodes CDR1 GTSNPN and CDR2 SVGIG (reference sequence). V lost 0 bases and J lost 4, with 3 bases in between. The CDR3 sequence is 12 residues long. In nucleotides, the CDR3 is TGTGCCTGGAGTGTACTTAATGAAAAACTGTTTTTT. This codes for CAWSVLNEKLFF.

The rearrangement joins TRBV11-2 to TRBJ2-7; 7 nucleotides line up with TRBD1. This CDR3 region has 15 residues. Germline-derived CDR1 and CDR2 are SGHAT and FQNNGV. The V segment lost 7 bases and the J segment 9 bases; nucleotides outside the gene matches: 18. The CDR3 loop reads CASTLEGHRGAPQYF. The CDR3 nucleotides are TGTGCCAGCACCCTAGAAGGGCACAGGGGTGCTCCGCAGTACTTC.

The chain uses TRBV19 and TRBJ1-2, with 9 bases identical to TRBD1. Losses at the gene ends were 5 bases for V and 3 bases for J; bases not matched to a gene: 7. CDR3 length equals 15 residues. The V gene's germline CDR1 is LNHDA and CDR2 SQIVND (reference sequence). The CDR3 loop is CASSSPRDRDYGYTF. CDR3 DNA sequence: TGTGCCAGTAGTTCGCCCCGGGACAGGGACTATGGCTACACCTTC.

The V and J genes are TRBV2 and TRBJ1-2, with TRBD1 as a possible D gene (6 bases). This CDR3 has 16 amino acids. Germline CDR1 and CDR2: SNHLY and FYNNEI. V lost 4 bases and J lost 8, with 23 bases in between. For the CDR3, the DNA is TGTGCCAGCAGTGCCACAACAAGTGCGGGGGCGGAAGGCTACACCTTC. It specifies CASSATTSAGAEGYTF. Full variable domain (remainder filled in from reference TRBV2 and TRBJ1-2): EPEVTQTPSHQVTQMGQEVILRCVPISNHLYFYWYRQILGQKVEFLVSFYNNEISEKSEIFDDQFSVERPDGSNFTLKIRSTKLEDSAMYFCASSATTSAGAEGYTFGSGTRLTVV.

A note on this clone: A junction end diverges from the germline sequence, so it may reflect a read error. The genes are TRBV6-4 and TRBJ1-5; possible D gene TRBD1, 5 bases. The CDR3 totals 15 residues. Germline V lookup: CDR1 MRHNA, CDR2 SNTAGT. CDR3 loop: CASSVPRVWNQPRHF. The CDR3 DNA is TGTGCCAGCAGTGTCCCCAGGGTGTGGAATCAGCCCCGGCATTTT.

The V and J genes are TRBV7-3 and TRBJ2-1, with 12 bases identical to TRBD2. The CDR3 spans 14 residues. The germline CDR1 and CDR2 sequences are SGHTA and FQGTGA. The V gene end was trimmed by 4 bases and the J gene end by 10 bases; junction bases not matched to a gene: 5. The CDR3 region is CASSSGLAGSEQFF. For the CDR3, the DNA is TGTGCCAGCAGCTCCGGACTAGCGGGAAGCGAGCAGTTCTTC.

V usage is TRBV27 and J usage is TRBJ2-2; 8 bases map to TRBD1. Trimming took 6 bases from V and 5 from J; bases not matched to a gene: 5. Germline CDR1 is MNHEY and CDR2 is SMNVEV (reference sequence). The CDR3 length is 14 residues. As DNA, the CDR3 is TGTGCCAGCAGACGGACAGGGCGAACCGGGGAGCTGTTTTTT. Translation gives CASRRTGRTGELFF.

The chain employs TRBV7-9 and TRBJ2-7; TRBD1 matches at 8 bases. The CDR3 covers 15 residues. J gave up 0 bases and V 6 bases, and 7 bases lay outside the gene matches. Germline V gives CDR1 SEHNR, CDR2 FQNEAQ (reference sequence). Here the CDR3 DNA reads TGTGCCAGCAGACGAACAGGGGGGAGCTCCTACGAGCAGTACTTC. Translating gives CASRRTGGSSYEQYF.

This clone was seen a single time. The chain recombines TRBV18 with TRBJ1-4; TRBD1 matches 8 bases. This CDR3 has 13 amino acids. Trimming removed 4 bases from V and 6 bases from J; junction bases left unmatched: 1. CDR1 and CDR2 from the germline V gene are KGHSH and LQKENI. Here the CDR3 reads CASSQGQDEKLFF. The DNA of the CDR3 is TGTGCCAGCTCACAGGGACAGGATGAAAAACTGTTTTTT.

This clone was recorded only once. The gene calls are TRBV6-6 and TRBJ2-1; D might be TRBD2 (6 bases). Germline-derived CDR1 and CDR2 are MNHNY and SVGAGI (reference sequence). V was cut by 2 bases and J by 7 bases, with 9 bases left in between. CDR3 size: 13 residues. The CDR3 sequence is CASSYKLANEQFF. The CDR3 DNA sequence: TGTGCCAGCAGTTACAAACTAGCTAATGAGCAGTTCTTC.

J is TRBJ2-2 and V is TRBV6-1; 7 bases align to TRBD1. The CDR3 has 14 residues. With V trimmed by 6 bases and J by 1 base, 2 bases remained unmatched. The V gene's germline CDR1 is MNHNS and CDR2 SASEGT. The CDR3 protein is CASRRQGNTGELFF. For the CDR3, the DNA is TGTGCCAGCAGACGACAGGGGAACACCGGGGAGCTGTTTTTT.

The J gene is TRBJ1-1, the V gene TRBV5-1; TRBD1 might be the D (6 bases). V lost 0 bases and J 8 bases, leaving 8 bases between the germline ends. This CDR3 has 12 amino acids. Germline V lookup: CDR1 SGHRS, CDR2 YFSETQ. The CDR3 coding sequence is TGCGCCAGCAGCTTGGTCGACAGGGAAGCTTTCTTT. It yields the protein CASSLVDREAFF.

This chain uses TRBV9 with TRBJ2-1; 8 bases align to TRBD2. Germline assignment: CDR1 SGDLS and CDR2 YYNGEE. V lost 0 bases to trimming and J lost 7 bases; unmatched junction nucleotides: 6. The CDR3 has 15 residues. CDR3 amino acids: CASSVGSGGFNEQFF. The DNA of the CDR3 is TGTGCCAGCAGCGTAGGGTCGGGAGGGTTTAATGAGCAGTTCTTC.